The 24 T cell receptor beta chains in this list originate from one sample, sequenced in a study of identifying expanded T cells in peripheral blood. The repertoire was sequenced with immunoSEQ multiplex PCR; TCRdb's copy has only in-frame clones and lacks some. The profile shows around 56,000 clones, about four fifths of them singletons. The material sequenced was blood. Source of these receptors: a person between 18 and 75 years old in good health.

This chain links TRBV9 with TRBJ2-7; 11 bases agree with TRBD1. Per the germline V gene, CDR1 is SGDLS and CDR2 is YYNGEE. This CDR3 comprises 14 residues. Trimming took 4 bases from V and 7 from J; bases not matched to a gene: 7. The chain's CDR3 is CASSTWTGGEEQYF. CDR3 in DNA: TGTGCCAGCAGCACCTGGACAGGGGGCGAAGAGCAGTACTTC.

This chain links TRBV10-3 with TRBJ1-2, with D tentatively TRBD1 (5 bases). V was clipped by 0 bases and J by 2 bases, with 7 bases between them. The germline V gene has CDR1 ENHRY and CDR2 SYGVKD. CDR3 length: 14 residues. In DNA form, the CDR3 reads TGTGCCATCAGTGAGTCCGCAGGGAACTATGGCTACACCTTC. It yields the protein CAISESAGNYGYTF.

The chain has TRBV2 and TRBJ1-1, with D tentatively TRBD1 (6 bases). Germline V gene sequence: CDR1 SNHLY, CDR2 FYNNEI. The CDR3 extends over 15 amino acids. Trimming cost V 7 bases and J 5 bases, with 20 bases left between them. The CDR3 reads CASTDATGAFTEAFF. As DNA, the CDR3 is TGTGCCAGCACCGATGCAACGGGGGCTTTTACTGAAGCTTTCTTT.

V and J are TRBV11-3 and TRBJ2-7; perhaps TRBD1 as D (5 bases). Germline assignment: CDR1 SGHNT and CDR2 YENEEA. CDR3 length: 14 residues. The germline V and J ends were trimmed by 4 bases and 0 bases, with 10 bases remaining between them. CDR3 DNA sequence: TGTGCCAGCAGCTACCGGACATCCTCCTACGAGCAGTACTTC. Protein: CASSYRTSSYEQYF.

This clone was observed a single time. The CDR3 here is CASSFSTGGYGYTF. The CDR3 DNA is TGTGCCAGCAGTTTCTCTACGGGGGGCTATGGCTACACCTTC. The chain recombines TRBV28 with TRBJ1-2; TRBD1 is a possible D gene (5 bases). The CDR3 has 14 amino acids. Germline V CDR1 and CDR2: MDHEN, SYDVKM. V lost 3 bases to trimming and J lost 4 bases, with 12 bases between them.

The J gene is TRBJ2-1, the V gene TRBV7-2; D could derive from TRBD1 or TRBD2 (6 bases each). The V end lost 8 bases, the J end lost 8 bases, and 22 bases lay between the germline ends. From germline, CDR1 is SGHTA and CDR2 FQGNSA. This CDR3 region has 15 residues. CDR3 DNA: TGTGCCAGCTCCCGGGGGCAGAAACCCTCCCATGAGCAGTTCTTC. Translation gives CASSRGQKPSHEQFF.

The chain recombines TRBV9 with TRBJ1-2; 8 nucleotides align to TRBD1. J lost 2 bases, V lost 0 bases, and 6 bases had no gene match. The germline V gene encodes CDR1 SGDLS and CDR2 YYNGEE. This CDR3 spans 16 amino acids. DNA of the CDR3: TGTGCCAGCAGCGTAGAACAGGGGGTTTTGAACTATGGCTACACCTTC. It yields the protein CASSVEQGVLNYGYTF.

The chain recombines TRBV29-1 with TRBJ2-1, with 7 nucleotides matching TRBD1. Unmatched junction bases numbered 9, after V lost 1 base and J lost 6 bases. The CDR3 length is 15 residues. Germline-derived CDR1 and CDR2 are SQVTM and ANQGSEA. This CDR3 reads CSVEVRGQKLNEQFF. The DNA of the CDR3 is TGCAGCGTTGAAGTGAGGGGGCAGAAACTCAATGAGCAGTTCTTC.

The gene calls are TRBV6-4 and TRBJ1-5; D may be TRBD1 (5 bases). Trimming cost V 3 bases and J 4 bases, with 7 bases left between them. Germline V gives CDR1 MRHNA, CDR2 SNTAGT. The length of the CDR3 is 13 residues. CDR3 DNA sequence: TGTGCCAGCAGTGAGGACAAGAATCAGCCCCAGCATTTT. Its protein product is CASSEDKNQPQHF.

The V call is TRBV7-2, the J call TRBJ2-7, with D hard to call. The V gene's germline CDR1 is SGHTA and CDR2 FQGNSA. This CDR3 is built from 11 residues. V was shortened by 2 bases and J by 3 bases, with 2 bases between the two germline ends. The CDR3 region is CASSLLYEQYF. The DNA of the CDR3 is TGTGCCAGCAGCTTACTCTACGAGCAGTACTTC.

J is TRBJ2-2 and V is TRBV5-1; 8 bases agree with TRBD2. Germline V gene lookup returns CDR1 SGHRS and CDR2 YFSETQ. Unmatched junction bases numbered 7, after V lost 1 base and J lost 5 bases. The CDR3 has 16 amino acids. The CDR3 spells CASSLMIGGGTGELFF. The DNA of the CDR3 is TGCGCCAGCAGCTTGATGATCGGCGGGGGGACCGGGGAGCTGTTTTTT.

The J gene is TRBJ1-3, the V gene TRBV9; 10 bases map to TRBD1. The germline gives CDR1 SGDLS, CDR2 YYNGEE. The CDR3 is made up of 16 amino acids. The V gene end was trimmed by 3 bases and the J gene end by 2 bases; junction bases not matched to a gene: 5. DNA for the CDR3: TGTGCCAGCAGCGAAACCGGGACAGGGGCTGGAAACACCATATATTTT. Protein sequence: CASSETGTGAGNTIYF.

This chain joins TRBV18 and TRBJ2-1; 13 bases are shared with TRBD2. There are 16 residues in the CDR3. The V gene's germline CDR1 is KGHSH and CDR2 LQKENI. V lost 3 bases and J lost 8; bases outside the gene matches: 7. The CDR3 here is CASSPSRTSGGYEQFF. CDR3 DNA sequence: TGTGCCAGCTCACCGTCCCGGACTAGCGGGGGCTATGAGCAGTTCTTC.

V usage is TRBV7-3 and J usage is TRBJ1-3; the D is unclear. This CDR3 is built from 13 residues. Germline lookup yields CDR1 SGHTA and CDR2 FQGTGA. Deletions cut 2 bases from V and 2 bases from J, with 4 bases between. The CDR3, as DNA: TGTGCCAGCAGCTTAGGCGCTGGAAACACCATATATTTT. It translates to CASSLGAGNTIYF.

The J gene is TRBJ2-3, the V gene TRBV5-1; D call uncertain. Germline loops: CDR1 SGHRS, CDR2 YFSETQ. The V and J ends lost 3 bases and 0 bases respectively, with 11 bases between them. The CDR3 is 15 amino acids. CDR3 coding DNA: TGCGCCAGCAGCTCGGGCGGACCTAGCACAGATACGCAGTATTTT. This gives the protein CASSSGGPSTDTQYF.

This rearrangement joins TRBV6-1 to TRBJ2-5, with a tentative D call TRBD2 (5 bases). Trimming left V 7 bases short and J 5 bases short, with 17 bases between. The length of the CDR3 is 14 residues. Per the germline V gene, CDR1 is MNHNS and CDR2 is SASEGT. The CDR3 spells CASTLAPGVETQYF. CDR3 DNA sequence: TGTGCCAGCACCTTAGCCCCCGGGGTGGAGACCCAGTACTTC.

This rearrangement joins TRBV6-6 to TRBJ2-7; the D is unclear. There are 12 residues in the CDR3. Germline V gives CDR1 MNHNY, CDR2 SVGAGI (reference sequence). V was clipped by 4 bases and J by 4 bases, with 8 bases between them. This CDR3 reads CASSSSTYEQYF. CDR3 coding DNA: TGTGCCAGCAGTTCTAGTACTTACGAGCAGTACTTC.

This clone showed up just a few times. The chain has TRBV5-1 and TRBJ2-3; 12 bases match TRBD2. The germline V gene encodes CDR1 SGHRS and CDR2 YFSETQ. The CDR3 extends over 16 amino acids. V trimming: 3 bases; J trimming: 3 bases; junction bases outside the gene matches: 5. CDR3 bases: TGCGCCAGCAGCTCTCTGACTAGCGGGAGTACAGATACGCAGTATTTT. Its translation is CASSSLTSGSTDTQYF.

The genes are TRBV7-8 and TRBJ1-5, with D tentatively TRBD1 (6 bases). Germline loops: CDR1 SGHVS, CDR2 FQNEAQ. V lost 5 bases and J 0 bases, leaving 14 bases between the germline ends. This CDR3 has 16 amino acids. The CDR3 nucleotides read TGTGCCAGCAGCAGCTACGGGACACCTAGCAATCAGCCCCAGCATTTT. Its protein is CASSSYGTPSNQPQHF.

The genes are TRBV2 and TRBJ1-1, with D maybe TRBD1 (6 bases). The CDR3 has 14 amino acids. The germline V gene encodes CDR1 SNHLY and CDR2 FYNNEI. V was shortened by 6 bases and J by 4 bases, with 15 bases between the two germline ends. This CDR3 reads CASSDQGTGTEAFF. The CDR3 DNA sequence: TGTGCCAGCAGCGATCAGGGGACCGGCACTGAAGCTTTCTTT.

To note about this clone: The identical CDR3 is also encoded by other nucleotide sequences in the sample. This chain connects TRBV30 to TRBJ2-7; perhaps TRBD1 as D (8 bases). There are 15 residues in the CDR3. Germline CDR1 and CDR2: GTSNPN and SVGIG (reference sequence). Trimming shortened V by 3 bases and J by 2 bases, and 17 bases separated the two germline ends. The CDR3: CAWSPTGGLTYEQYF. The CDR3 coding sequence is TGTGCCTGGAGCCCCACAGGGGGACTAACCTACGAGCAGTACTTC.

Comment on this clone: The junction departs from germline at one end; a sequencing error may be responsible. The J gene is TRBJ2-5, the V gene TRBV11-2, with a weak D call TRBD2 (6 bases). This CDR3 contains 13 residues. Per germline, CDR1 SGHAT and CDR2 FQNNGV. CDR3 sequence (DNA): TGTGCCAGCAGCTTAGATCTTGGGCGGGAAGTTGACTTC. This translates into CASSLDLGREVDF.

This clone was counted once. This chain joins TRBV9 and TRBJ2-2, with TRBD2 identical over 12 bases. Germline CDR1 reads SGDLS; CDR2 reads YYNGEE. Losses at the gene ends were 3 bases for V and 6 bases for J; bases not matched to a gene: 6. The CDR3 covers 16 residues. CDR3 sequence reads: CASSAGSSGRAGELFF. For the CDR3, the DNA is TGTGCCAGCAGCGCGGGATCTAGCGGGAGGGCCGGGGAGCTGTTTTTT.

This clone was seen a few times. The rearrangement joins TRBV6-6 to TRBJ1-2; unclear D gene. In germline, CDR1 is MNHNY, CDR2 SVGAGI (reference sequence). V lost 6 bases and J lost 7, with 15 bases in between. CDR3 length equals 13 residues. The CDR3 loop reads CASSQDTRAGYTF. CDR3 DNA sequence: TGTGCCAGCAGCCAAGACACTCGCGCTGGCTACACCTTC.